These 28 T cell receptor beta chains came from one sample sequenced in a study of beta chain features in type 1 diabetes. The isolated RNA, all of it, was reverse transcribed, so expressed TCRB transcripts were what got sequenced. The data were produced by immunoSEQ multiplex PCR, yet TCRdb's version contains in-frame clones alone and is incomplete. Of approximately 340,000 clones in the sample, about 15% were seen once. Sequencing was performed on naive CD4+ T cells from blood. The source is a woman aged 18 to 35 in good health.

V and J are TRBV30 and TRBJ2-7; a possible D gene is TRBD2 (6 bases). Trimming removed 2 bases at V and 2 bases at J, with 10 bases between. The CDR3 is 13 residues long. Looked up from germline, CDR1 is GTSNPN and CDR2 is SVGIG (reference sequence). This CDR3 is CAWSTGGAYEQYF. The CDR3 nucleotides are TGTGCCTGGAGTACCGGAGGGGCCTACGAGCAGTACTTC.

J is TRBJ2-1 and V is TRBV20-1; TRBD2 aligns across 9 bases. V gave up 3 bases and J gave up 15 bases; unmatched junction bases: 6. The CDR3 length is 11 residues. Looked up from germline, CDR1 is DFQATT and CDR2 is SNEGSKA (reference sequence). The CDR3 spells CSASLAGTLFF. The CDR3 DNA is TGCAGTGCTAGTCTAGCGGGAACACTGTTCTTC.

The V gene is TRBV27, the J gene TRBJ1-5; tentative D call: TRBD1 (6 bases). From germline, CDR1 is MNHEY and CDR2 SMNVEV (reference sequence). Trimming cost V 6 bases and J 7 bases, with 22 bases left between them. The CDR3 runs to 16 residues. The CDR3 sequence is CASSLRRMAGEQPQHF. CDR3 DNA sequence: TGTGCCAGCAGCCTCCGAAGGATGGCAGGGGAACAGCCCCAGCATTTT.

The chain links TRBV9 to TRBJ2-2; 9 positions agree with TRBD1. The CDR3 is made up of 15 amino acids. V was clipped by 1 base and J by 10 bases; unmatched bases: 8. Germline CDR1 and CDR2: SGDLS and YYNGEE. The CDR3 DNA reads as TGTGCCAGCAGCGTATTAGGACAGGGGTATGTGGAGCTGTTTTTT. Protein product: CASSVLGQGYVELFF.

There are a few counts of this clone. The V gene is TRBV4-1, the J gene TRBJ2-7, with TRBD2 matching 11 bases. The CDR3 is 17 amino acids. Germline V CDR1 and CDR2: MGHRA, YSYEKL. With 0 bases clipped from V and 6 bases from J, the junction kept 10 bases outside the gene matches. The chain's CDR3 is CASSQDPTSGRGTEQYF. CDR3 coding DNA: TGCGCCAGCAGCCAAGATCCAACTAGCGGGAGAGGGACCGAGCAGTACTTC.

The chain couples TRBV18 to TRBJ1-1; possibly TRBD1 for D (5 bases). The CDR3 is 15 amino acids. Looked up from germline, CDR1 is KGHSH and CDR2 is LQKENI. Trimming removed 1 base at V and 4 bases at J, with 13 bases between. Written as DNA, the CDR3 is TGTGCCAGCTCACCACAGAAGGGGAAGGGCACTGAAGCTTTCTTT. Encoded protein: CASSPQKGKGTEAFF.

Written as DNA, the CDR3 is TGTGCCAGCAGGAAGGGACAGGATAATCAGCCCCAGCATTTT. This sequence encodes CASRKGQDNQPQHF. V and J are TRBV2 and TRBJ1-5, with 8 positions matching TRBD1. CDR1 and CDR2 from the germline V gene are SNHLY and FYNNEI. V was clipped by 6 bases and J by 4 bases; unmatched bases: 5. CDR3 length: 14 amino acids.

This clone was detected a few times. The chain has TRBV28 and TRBJ2-7; 8 bases fit TRBD2. The junction had 10 bases not matched to a gene; V was cut back by 11 bases and J by 4 bases. The CDR3 is 13 amino acids. Germline V gene sequence: CDR1 MDHEN, CDR2 SYDVKM. The CDR3 spells CASAAGGRYEQYF. CDR3 DNA sequence: TGTGCCTCCGCCGCGGGGGGACGGTACGAGCAGTACTTC.

This clone was picked up one time. CDR3 sequence: CASSLDPGIYDAYTF. The DNA for the CDR3 is TGCGCCAGCAGCTTGGATCCGGGAATATATGATGCCTACACCTTC. The V and J genes are TRBV5-1 and TRBJ1-2; no definite D call. CDR1 is SGHRS, CDR2 YFSETQ, per germline. The CDR3 is 15 amino acids. V dropped 0 bases and J dropped 10 bases, with 19 bases sitting between them. Together with reference TRBV5-1 and TRBJ1-2, the CDR3 gives the full variable domain: KAGVTQTPRYLIKTRGQQVTLSCSPISGHRSVSWYQQTPGQGLQFLFEYFSETQRNKGNFPGRFSGRQFSNSRSEMNVSTLELGDSALYLCASSLDPGIYDAYTFGSGTRLTVV.

This chain links TRBV5-1 with TRBJ2-3; 8 bases map to TRBD1. CDR1 is SGHRS and CDR2 is YFSETQ in the germline V gene. The V gene end was trimmed by 3 bases and the J gene end by 6 bases; junction bases not matched to a gene: 6. There are 14 residues in the CDR3. DNA for the CDR3: TGCGCCAGCAGCTCCCAGGGGGCTGGGGATACGCAGTATTTT. Protein sequence: CASSSQGAGDTQYF.

This clone came up a few times. The chain carries TRBV30 and TRBJ2-1; TRBD2 matches at 7 bases. Germline V gives CDR1 GTSNPN, CDR2 SVGIG (reference sequence). The CDR3 sequence is 14 residues long. With V trimmed by 3 bases and J by 0 bases, 2 bases remained unmatched. The CDR3 protein is CAWRTGGSYNEQFF. In DNA form, the CDR3 reads TGTGCCTGGAGGACGGGGGGCTCCTACAATGAGCAGTTCTTC.

The J gene is TRBJ2-7, the V gene TRBV5-1, with 8 bases fitting TRBD1. The germline gives CDR1 SGHRS, CDR2 YFSETQ. The trim removed 0 bases at V and 8 bases at J, leaving 1 base unmatched. The CDR3 has 12 residues. Written as DNA, the CDR3 is TGCGCCAGCAGCTTGGACAGGGGGAAGCAGTACTTC. It codes for CASSLDRGKQYF.

This clone turned up a few times. This chain links TRBV6-5 with TRBJ2-3; 7 nucleotides match TRBD1. Germline loops: CDR1 MNHEY, CDR2 SVGAGI. J lost 0 bases, V lost 2 bases, and 5 bases had no gene match. The CDR3 is made up of 16 amino acids. DNA of the CDR3: TGTGCCAGCAGTTACATAGGGGGCCGAAGCACAGATACGCAGTATTTT. Residues: CASSYIGGRSTDTQYF.

This clone was counted between two and nine times. Here the CDR3 reads CAAGISYEQYF. DNA for the CDR3: TGTGCCGCGGGTATCTCCTACGAGCAGTACTTC. This chain uses TRBV28 with TRBJ2-7, with TRBD2 as a possible D gene (5 bases). Germline lookup yields CDR1 MDHEN and CDR2 SYDVKM. The V and J ends lost 11 bases and 0 bases respectively, with 8 bases between them. This CDR3 contains 11 residues.

The chain is built from TRBV7-8 and TRBJ2-5; 12 bases agree with TRBD1. The CDR3 extends over 16 amino acids. Germline V gene sequence: CDR1 SGHVS, CDR2 FQNEAQ. With V trimmed by 5 bases and J by 4 bases, 8 bases remained unmatched. Written as DNA, the CDR3 is TGTGCCAGCAGCCCACCGGGACAGGGGGCGGCAGAGACCCAGTACTTC. Its protein is CASSPPGQGAAETQYF.

The J gene is TRBJ2-7, the V gene TRBV28; D gene ambiguous. This CDR3 has 11 amino acids. Germline loops: CDR1 MDHEN, CDR2 SYDVKM. V was cut by 7 bases and J by 7 bases, with 11 bases left in between. The CDR3 region is CASNSRPEQYF. As DNA, the CDR3 is TGTGCCAGCAACTCCAGGCCTGAGCAGTACTTC.

This clone was counted between two and nine times. This chain joins TRBV29-1 and TRBJ2-3; possibly TRBD1 for D (6 bases). Germline V gene lookup returns CDR1 SQVTM and CDR2 ANQGSEA. The CDR3 sequence is 13 residues long. Deletions cut 8 bases from V and 2 bases from J, with 14 bases between. In nucleotides, the CDR3 is TGCAGCCTGGCTGGACAGATCACAGATACGCAGTATTTT. Translating it yields CSLAGQITDTQYF.

There are a few counts of this clone. The CDR3 DNA is TGCGCCAGCAGCTTGCCTAGCGGGAGGCTGGGTCTTGGGGAGACCCAGTACTTC. Protein product: CASSLPSGRLGLGETQYF. V gene TRBV5-1 combines with J gene TRBJ2-5; 11 bases align to TRBD2. The CDR3 is made up of 18 amino acids. The trim removed 1 base at V and 5 bases at J, leaving 13 bases unmatched. Per the germline V gene, CDR1 is SGHRS and CDR2 is YFSETQ.

This clone has only a few counts. The genes are TRBV9 and TRBJ2-1, with a tentative D call TRBD2 (5 bases). Trimming took off 2 bases at V and 6 bases at J, with 18 bases between the two ends. Per the germline V gene, CDR1 is SGDLS and CDR2 is YYNGEE. The CDR3 length is 16 residues. The CDR3 coding sequence is TGTGCCAGCAGCGTCGCGAGCGGTCCCTCCAGCAATGAGCAGTTCTTC. Translating it yields CASSVASGPSSNEQFF.

This clone occurred a few times. This chain links TRBV4-3 with TRBJ2-3, with TRBD2 matching over 9 bases. This CDR3 is 14 amino acids long. The germline V gene encodes CDR1 LGHNA and CDR2 YSLEER. Trimming removed 0 bases from V and 15 bases from J; junction bases left unmatched: 10. The CDR3 here is CASSQDRGTSHYYF. DNA for the CDR3: TGCGCCAGCAGCCAAGATCGAGGGACTAGCCACTACTATTTT.

J is TRBJ2-6 and V is TRBV30, with TRBD2 matching 7 bases. The germline CDR1 and CDR2 sequences are GTSNPN and SVGIG (reference sequence). The length of the CDR3 is 18 residues. Trimming took 3 bases from V and 0 from J; bases not matched to a gene: 11. This chain's CDR3 is CAWSPWGGTSSGANVLTF. CDR3 bases: TGTGCCTGGAGCCCCTGGGGGGGGACGAGCTCTGGGGCCAACGTCCTGACTTTC.

Concerning this clone: Within the sample, other DNA sequences also encode this same CDR3. The chain uses TRBV18 and TRBJ2-1; TRBD2 matches 9 bases. Germline loops: CDR1 KGHSH, CDR2 LQKENI. There are 17 residues in the CDR3. The trim removed 0 bases at V and 2 bases at J, leaving 5 bases unmatched. The CDR3 sequence: CASSPPSSGRTYNEQFF. The CDR3 bases are TGTGCCAGCTCACCACCCTCGAGCGGGAGGACCTACAATGAGCAGTTCTTC.

The CDR3 protein is CASSLGLSTDTQYF. CDR3 in DNA: TGTGCCAGCAGCCTCGGACTGAGCACAGATACGCAGTATTTT. The chain joins TRBV11-2 to TRBJ2-3, with a possible D match to TRBD2 (5 bases). The CDR3 sequence is 14 residues long. V shed 5 bases and J shed 0 bases, with 9 bases lying between them. Per the germline V gene, CDR1 is SGHAT and CDR2 is FQNNGV.

This clone was recorded a few times. The chain joins TRBV5-1 to TRBJ1-2; possibly TRBD1 for D (5 bases). The CDR3 is made up of 15 amino acids. Trimming took 3 bases from V and 7 from J, leaving 19 bases between them. Looked up from germline, CDR1 is SGHRS and CDR2 is YFSETQ. The DNA for the CDR3 is TGCGCCAGCAGCTGGACATCGGCCCAGTCTGGTGGCTACACCTTC. Encoded protein: CASSWTSAQSGGYTF.

The chain recombines TRBV7-2 with TRBJ2-4, with D perhaps matching TRBD2 (6 bases). The V gene lost 3 bases and the J gene lost 10 bases, with 19 bases spanning the gap. Germline V gene lookup returns CDR1 SGHTA and CDR2 FQGNSA. The CDR3 has 15 residues. CDR3 DNA sequence: TGTGCCAGCAGCTTTCAGGGAACGGGAGCCGCGATTCAGTACTTC. This encodes CASSFQGTGAAIQYF.

The chain carries TRBV11-2 and TRBJ2-1, with TRBD2 matching over 7 bases. V trimming: 3 bases; J trimming: 10 bases; junction bases outside the gene matches: 9. Germline V gives CDR1 SGHAT, CDR2 FQNNGV. CDR3 length: 14 residues. CDR3 protein: CASSFVMAGVEQFF. CDR3 in DNA: TGTGCCAGCAGCTTTGTAATGGCGGGAGTAGAGCAGTTCTTC.

This clone turned up a few times. The rearrangement joins TRBV7-6 to TRBJ2-7, with 9 bases aligning to TRBD2. Germline CDR1 SGHVS, CDR2 FNYEAQ. The V gene end was trimmed by 5 bases and the J gene end by 5 bases; junction bases not matched to a gene: 10. The CDR3 is 15 amino acids. The CDR3 bases are TGTGCCAGCAGCCCGATCTTAGCGGGAGTCAACGAGCAGTACTTC. Translated: CASSPILAGVNEQYF.

On this clone itself: Other DNA sequences in the sample encode the same CDR3. The gene calls are TRBV28 and TRBJ2-7; D call uncertain. Germline V lookup: CDR1 MDHEN, CDR2 SYDVKM. CDR3 length: 11 residues. The V end was cut by 6 bases, the J end by 3 bases, with 6 bases between. This chain's CDR3 is CASSTYYEQYF. The CDR3, as DNA: TGTGCCAGCAGCACCTACTACGAGCAGTACTTC.